The present entry profiles one T cell receptor beta chain with its context. This record comes from a study of blood T cell repertoires in COVID-19. The wider study: Whether acute or convalescent, the COVID-19 samples came from the United States, Italy and Spain.

The V and J ends lost 7 bases and 1 base respectively, with 11 bases between them. Germline CDR1 is MNHEY and CDR2 is SMNVEV (reference sequence). This CDR3 has 13 residues. Profiled with immunoSEQ multiplex PCR; TCRdb holds only in-frame clones, not every one. The data hold 310,000 or so clones, with about 86% observed a single time. The rearrangement uses TRBV27 and TRBJ2-7, with TRBD1 as a possible D gene (5 bases). The sample comprised peripheral blood. The TCR sequence derives from a woman between 45 and 60 years old with acute or convalescent COVID-19. The CDR3 spells CASKSAGSYEQYF. The CDR3 DNA reads TGTGCCAGCAAGTCCGCAGGGTCCTACGAGCAGTACTTC.